Reported below is one T cell receptor beta chain. Its specificity is not known. This sample's time point: pretreatment peripheral blood. Locally advanced or metastatic urothelial carcinoma was present in patients. The data were produced by immunoSEQ multiplex PCR, yet TCRdb's version contains in-frame clones alone and is incomplete. Here the sample spans roughly 120,000 clones, roughly 83% being singletons. This entry belongs to a study of PD-L1 blockade in urothelial cancer. Study-wide background: Between 0 and 3 chemotherapy regimens preceded treatment for each patient. Blood drawn 3 weeks (second dose) and 6 weeks after treatment start was analyzed.

The CDR3 sequence is 14 residues long. CDR1 is SNHLY and CDR2 is FYNNEI in the germline V gene. Trimming at V came to 6 bases and at J to 6 bases, leaving 7 bases not matched to a gene. Points from the study as a whole: Durable benefit accompanied greater 3-week expansion of tumor-associated blood clones.

This chain connects TRBV2 to TRBJ2-1; 8 positions match TRBD1. The sample here was PBMCs, taken around atezolizumab (anti-PD-L1) treatment. The TCR comes from a man between 50 and 59 years old with urothelial cancer. The DNA for the CDR3 is TGTGCCAGCAGGGACAGGGAACTAATCAATGAGCAGTTCTTC. It is translated as CASRDRELINEQFF.